This section outlines one T cell receptor beta chain sequence together with its context. The antigen is undetermined. The CDR3 does not end in the conserved phenylalanine or tryptophan, so this is likely a read error. This sample is drawn from a study of tumor-infiltrating lymphocytes in primary liver carcinoma. This CDR3 comprises 12 residues. Germline V CDR1 and CDR2: MNHEY, SVGEGT. Points from the study as a whole: Tumor top-250-clone fraction significantly exceeded that of blood (p = 0.039).

Researchers generated TCR beta cDNA from approximately 0.55 ug of total RNA, relying on a constant-region primer. Libraries covering TCR beta were generated through three nested multiplex PCR rounds (using a slightly modified ARM-PCR). Both of the initial two PCR rounds ran for 10 cycles and employed TRBV1-TRBV30 forward primers alongside a C-beta reverse primer. TCRdb re-called the multiplex PCR reads through MiXCR, storing one row per CDR3 protein. The table lists fewer than 80,000 distinct CDR3 sequences, 65% to 75% of them singletons. It was from approximately 22-30 mg of unsorted bulk tissue that RNA and DNA were co-extracted.

This chain uses TRBV6-2 or TRBV6-3 with TRBJ2-3; D not certain. This clonotype originated in a man in his forties or fifties with primary liver carcinoma and hepatitis B virus infection. The sequencing input was tumor-adjacent normal liver tissue. The CDR3 sequence: CASRPSADMQYP. CDR3 coding DNA: TGTGCCAGCAGGCCCTCTGCGGATATGCAGTATCCT.